Detailed here is one T cell receptor (beta chain). The record originates from a study of T cell changes during pregnancy in multiple sclerosis. The data were produced by immunoSEQ multiplex PCR, yet TCRdb's version contains in-frame clones alone and is incomplete. The data contain 25,000 to 35,000 clones, 85% to 95% of them singletons. V lost 4 bases to trimming and J lost 0 bases; unmatched junction nucleotides: 8. The CDR3 is made up of 17 amino acids. Germline values: CDR1 MNHEY, CDR2 SMNVEV (reference sequence). J is TRBJ2-1 and V is TRBV27; TRBD1 aligns across 8 bases. The TCR comes from a female donor with multiple sclerosis, enrolled in a pregnancy study. The source material was CD8+ T cells from peripheral blood mononuclear cells, sampled before pregnancy. CDR3 loop: CASSSGQGPSSYNEQFF. The CDR3 DNA reads TGTGCCAGCAGTTCCGGACAGGGCCCTAGCTCCTACAATGAGCAGTTCTTC.